Each of the 12 T cell receptor beta chains below was sequenced from the same sample in a study of identical twins. TCRdb re-called the 5' RACE reads with MiXCR, one entry per CDR3 protein. The sample shows 570,000 or so distinct CDR3 sequences, just under 10% of them seen only once. The sample also formed part of further work on yellow fever vaccine responses in identical twins.

The specimen sequenced was PBMCs. These receptors were collected from a young woman in good health.

This clonotype was seen repeatedly, ten times or more. This chain uses TRBV11-2 with TRBJ2-3; D remains ambiguous. Germline V gene data show CDR1 as SGHAT and CDR2 as FQNNGV. V lost 3 bases and J 0 bases, leaving 7 bases between the germline ends. The CDR3 length is 14 residues. The CDR3 sequence: CASSFMTSTDTQYF. CDR3 coding DNA: TGTGCCAGCAGCTTTATGACGAGCACAGATACGCAGTATTTT.

This clonotype occurred a few times. The chain couples TRBV14 to TRBJ2-7; D is possibly TRBD2 (5 bases). The CDR3 spans 17 residues. V lost 1 base, J lost 0 bases, and 16 bases lay in between. CDR1 and CDR2 (germline): SGHDN, FVKESK. CDR3 nucleotide sequence: TGTGCCAGCAGCCAAGTGTTCAAGGCGGGCCCCTCCTACGAGCAGTACTTC. Amino acid sequence: CASSQVFKAGPSYEQYF.

This clonotype was counted ten times or more. This chain connects TRBV10-3 to TRBJ2-7; D gene uncertain. Looked up from germline, CDR1 is ENHRY and CDR2 is SYGVKD. CDR3 length: 10 amino acids. CDR3 coding DNA: TGTGTGACCAGGCGCTACGAGCAGTACTTC. Amino acids: CVTRRYEQYF.

This clonotype was seen many times. The rearrangement links TRBV5-1 to TRBJ2-5; 9 nucleotides match TRBD2. The V and J ends lost 4 bases and 4 bases, in that order; junction bases with no gene match: 5. The germline V gene has CDR1 SGHRS and CDR2 YFSETQ. The CDR3 has 14 amino acids. CDR3 protein: CASSRFSGRETQYF. The DNA for the CDR3 is TGCGCCAGCAGCAGATTTAGCGGGAGAGAGACCCAGTACTTC.

The rearrangement uses TRBV6-2 or TRBV6-3 and TRBJ1-4, with D unclear. The CDR3 length is 16 residues. Trimming cost V 0 bases and J 5 bases, with 13 bases left between them. Per the germline V gene, CDR1 is MNHEY and CDR2 is SVGEGT. CDR3 region: CASSYSGGRSNEKLFF. The CDR3 region has the DNA TGTGCCAGCAGTTACTCGGGTGGTAGAAGCAATGAAAAACTGTTTTTT.

The J gene is TRBJ1-1, the V gene TRBV28; maybe TRBD1 (6 bases). The V end lost 5 bases, the J end lost 0 bases, and 19 bases lay between the germline ends. Germline V gene data show CDR1 as MDHEN and CDR2 as SYDVKM. This CDR3 region has 17 residues. The CDR3 coding sequence is TGTGCCAGCAGTCAAAATATCAAAAGACAGGTGAACACTGAAGCTTTCTTT. Protein: CASSQNIKRQVNTEAFF. Using reference TRBV28 and TRBJ1-1 for the parts outside the CDR3, the full variable domain is DVKVTQSSRYLVKRTGEKVFLECVQDMDHENMFWYRQDPGLGLRLIYFSYDVKMKEKGDIPEGYSVSREKKERFSLILESASTNQTSMYLCASSQNIKRQVNTEAFFGQGTRLTVV.

This sequence joins TRBV7-9 and TRBJ1-4; possibly TRBD1 for D (6 bases). V shed 1 base and J shed 8 bases, with 20 bases lying between them. CDR1 is SEHNR and CDR2 is FQNEAQ in the germline V gene (reference sequence). This CDR3 spans 17 amino acids. This chain's CDR3 is CASSLVGGQDPEEKLFF. The CDR3 nucleotides read TGTGCCAGCAGCTTAGTAGGGGGGCAGGATCCTGAGGAAAAACTGTTTTTT.

The genes are TRBV12-3 or TRBV12-4 and TRBJ2-1; maybe TRBD2 (6 bases). Deletions cut 6 bases from V and 2 bases from J, with 20 bases between. The CDR3 length is 17 residues. CDR3 region: CASSHPGGEPTYNEQFF. Written as DNA, the CDR3 is TGTGCCAGCAGCCACCCCGGGGGTGAGCCCACCTACAATGAGCAGTTCTTC.

The chain is built from TRBV24-1 and TRBJ2-1; 9 bases match TRBD2. The CDR3 loop spans 14 amino acids. Germline values: CDR1 KGHDR, CDR2 SFDVKD. The trim removed 6 bases at V and 7 bases at J, leaving 6 bases unmatched. The CDR3 coding sequence is TGTGCCACCAGTCGGCGGGAGGGCCGAAATGAGCAGTTCTTC. Amino acids: CATSRREGRNEQFF.

This clonotype came up many times. J is TRBJ1-1 and V is TRBV9, with D hard to call. The CDR3 spans 14 residues. CDR1 and CDR2 from the germline V gene are SGDLS and YYNGEE. V lost 3 bases, J lost 1 base, and 10 bases lay in between. CDR3 region: CASSEGSENTEAFF. CDR3 in DNA: TGTGCCAGCAGCGAGGGTAGTGAGAACACTGAAGCTTTCTTT. The full variable domain, with the rest looked up from reference TRBV9 and TRBJ1-1, is DSGVTQTPKHLITATGQRVTLRCSPRSGDLSVYWYQQSLDQGLQFLIQYYNGEERAKGNILERFSAQQFPDLHSELNLSSLELGDSALYFCASSEGSENTEAFFGQGTRLTVV.

This clonotype was counted only a few times. J is TRBJ2-7 and V is TRBV29-1, with 7 bases matching TRBD2. The CDR3 loop spans 14 amino acids. The V and J ends lost 1 base and 1 base, in that order; junction bases with no gene match: 4. CDR1 and CDR2 from the germline V gene are SQVTM and ANQGSEA. The CDR3 DNA sequence: TGCAGCGTTGAAGCAGAGCGGGAATCCTACGAGCAGTACTTC. Its translation: CSVEAERESYEQYF.

This clonotype was observed a handful of times. The chain is built from TRBV14 and TRBJ2-2; tentative D call: TRBD2 (6 bases). The CDR3 is made up of 16 amino acids. Germline V CDR1 and CDR2: SGHDN, FVKESK. Trimming removed 2 bases from V and 4 bases from J, with 14 bases in between. CDR3 loop: CASSQSRDGSTGELFF. CDR3 coding DNA: TGTGCCAGCAGCCAATCCCGGGACGGGAGCACCGGGGAGCTGTTTTTT.